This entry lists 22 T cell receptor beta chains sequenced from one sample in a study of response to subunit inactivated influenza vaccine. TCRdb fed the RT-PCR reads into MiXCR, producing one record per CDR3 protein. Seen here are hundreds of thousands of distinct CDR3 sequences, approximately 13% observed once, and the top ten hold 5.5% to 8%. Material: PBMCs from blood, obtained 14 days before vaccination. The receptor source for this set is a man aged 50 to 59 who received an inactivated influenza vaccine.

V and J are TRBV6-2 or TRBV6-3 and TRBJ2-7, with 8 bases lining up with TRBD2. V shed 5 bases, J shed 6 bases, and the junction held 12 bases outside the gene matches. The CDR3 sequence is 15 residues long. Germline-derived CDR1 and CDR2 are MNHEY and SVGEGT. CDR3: CASSRPGLEGGEQYF. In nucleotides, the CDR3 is TGTGCCAGCAGTCGCCCGGGACTAGAGGGTGGCGAGCAGTACTTC.

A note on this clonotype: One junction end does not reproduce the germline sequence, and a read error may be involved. CDR3 DNA sequence: TGTGCCACCAGCTTAGTCGTCAGGGGGCCCCCTTTGGACTACAATGAGCAGTTCTTC. It translates to CATSLVVRGPPLDYNEQFF. The gene calls are TRBV11-2 and TRBJ2-1, with 8 positions matching TRBD1. CDR3 length: 19 amino acids. From germline, CDR1 is SGHAT and CDR2 FQNNGV.

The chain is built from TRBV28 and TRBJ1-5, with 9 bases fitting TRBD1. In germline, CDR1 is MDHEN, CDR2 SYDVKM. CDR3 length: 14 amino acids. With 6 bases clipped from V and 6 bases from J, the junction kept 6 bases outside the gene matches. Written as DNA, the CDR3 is TGTGCCAGCAGATCGGGACAGGGAATTCAGCCCCAGCATTTT. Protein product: CASRSGQGIQPQHF.

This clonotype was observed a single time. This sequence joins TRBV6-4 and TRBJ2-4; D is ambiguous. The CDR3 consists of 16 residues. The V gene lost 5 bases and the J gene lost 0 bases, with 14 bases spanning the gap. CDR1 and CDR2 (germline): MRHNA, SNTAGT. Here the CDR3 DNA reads TGTGCCAGCAGTCCTGACATAACCCTAGCCAAAAACATTCAGTACTTC. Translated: CASSPDITLAKNIQYF.

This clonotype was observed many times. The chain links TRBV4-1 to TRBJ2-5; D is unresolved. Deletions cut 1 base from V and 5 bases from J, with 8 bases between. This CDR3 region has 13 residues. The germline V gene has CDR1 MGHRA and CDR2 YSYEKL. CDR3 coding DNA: TGCGCCAGCAGCCAAGGTATTCGGGAGACCCAGTACTTC. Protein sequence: CASSQGIRETQYF.

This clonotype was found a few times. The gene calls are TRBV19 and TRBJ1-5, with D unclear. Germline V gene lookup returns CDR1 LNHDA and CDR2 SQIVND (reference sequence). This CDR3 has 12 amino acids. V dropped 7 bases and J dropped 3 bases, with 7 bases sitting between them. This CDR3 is CASTRHNQPQHF. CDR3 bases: TGTGCCAGTACGAGGCACAATCAGCCCCAGCATTTT. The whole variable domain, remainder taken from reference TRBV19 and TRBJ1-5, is DGGITQSPKYLFRKEGQNVTLSCEQNLNHDAMYWYRQDPGQGLRLIYYSQIVNDFQKGDIAEGYSVSREKKESFPLTVTSAQKNPTAFYLCASTRHNQPQHFGDGTRLSIL.

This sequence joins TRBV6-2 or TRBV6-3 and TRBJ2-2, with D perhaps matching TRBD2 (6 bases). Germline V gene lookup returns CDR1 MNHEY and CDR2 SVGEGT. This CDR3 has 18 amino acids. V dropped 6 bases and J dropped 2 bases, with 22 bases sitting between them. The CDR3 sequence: CASRRSGHAEGNTGELFF. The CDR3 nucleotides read TGTGCCAGCAGGCGTAGCGGCCACGCTGAGGGCAACACCGGGGAGCTGTTTTTT.

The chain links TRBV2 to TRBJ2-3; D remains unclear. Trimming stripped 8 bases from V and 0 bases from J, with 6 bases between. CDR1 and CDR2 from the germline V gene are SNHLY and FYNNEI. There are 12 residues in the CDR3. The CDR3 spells CASLRSTDTQYF. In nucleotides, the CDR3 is TGTGCCAGCTTAAGGAGCACAGATACGCAGTATTTT.

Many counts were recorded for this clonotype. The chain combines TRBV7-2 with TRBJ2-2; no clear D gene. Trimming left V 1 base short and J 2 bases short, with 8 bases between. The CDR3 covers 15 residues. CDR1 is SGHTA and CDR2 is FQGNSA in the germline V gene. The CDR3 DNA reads TGTGCCAGCAGCTTAGGATCAGAAAACACCGGGGAGCTGTTTTTT. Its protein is CASSLGSENTGELFF.

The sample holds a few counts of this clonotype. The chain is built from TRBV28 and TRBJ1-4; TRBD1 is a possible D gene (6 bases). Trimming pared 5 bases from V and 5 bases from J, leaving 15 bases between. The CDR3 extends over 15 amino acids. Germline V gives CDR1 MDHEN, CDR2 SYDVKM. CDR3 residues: CASSTIRGRNEKLFF. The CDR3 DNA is TGTGCCAGCAGTACCATCAGGGGCCGGAATGAAAAACTGTTTTTT. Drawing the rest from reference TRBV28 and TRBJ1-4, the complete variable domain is DVKVTQSSRYLVKRTGEKVFLECVQDMDHENMFWYRQDPGLGLRLIYFSYDVKMKEKGDIPEGYSVSREKKERFSLILESASTNQTSMYLCASSTIRGRNEKLFFGSGTQLSVL.

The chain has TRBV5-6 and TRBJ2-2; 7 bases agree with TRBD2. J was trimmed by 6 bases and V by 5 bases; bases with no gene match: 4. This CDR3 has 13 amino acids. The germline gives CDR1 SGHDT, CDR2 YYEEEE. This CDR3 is CASRTGLAGELFF. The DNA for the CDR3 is TGTGCCAGCAGAACCGGACTAGCCGGGGAGCTGTTTTTT.

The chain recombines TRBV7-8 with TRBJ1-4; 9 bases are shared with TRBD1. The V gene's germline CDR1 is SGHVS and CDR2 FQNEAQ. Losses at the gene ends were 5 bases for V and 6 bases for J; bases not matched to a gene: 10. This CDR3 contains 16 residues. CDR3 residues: CASSRYTGGLDEKLFF. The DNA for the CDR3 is TGTGCCAGCAGCCGATATACAGGGGGCTTGGATGAAAAACTGTTTTTT.

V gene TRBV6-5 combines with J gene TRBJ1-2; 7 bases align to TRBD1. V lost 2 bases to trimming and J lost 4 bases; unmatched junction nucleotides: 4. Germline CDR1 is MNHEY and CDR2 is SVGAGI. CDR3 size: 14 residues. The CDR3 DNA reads TGTGCCAGCAGTTACCGGCAGGGGGGCTATGGCTACACCTTC. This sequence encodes CASSYRQGGYGYTF.

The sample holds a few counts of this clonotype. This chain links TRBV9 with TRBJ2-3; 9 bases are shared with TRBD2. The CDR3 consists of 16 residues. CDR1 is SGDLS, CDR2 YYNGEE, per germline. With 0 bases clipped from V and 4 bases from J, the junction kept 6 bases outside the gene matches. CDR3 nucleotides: TGTGCCAGCAGCGTAGTGATTAGCGGGAGACCAGATACGCAGTATTTT. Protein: CASSVVISGRPDTQYF.

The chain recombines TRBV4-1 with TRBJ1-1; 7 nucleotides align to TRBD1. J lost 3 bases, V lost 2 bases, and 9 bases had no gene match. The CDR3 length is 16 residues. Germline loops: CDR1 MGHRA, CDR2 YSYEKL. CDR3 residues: CASSQNDRAKDTEAFF. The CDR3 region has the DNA TGCGCCAGCAGCCAAAATGACAGGGCTAAGGACACTGAAGCTTTCTTT.

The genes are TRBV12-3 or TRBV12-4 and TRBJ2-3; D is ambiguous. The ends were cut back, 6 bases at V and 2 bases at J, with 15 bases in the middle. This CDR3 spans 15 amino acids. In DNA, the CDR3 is TGTGCCAGCAGCTCCTCTTACGGAAACACAGATACGCAGTATTTT. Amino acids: CASSSSYGNTDTQYF.

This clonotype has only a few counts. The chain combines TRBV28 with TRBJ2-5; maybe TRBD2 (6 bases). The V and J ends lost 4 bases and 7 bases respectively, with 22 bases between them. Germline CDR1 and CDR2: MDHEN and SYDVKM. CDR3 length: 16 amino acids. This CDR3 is CASSSLFREPPRTQYF. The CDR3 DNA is TGTGCCAGCAGTTCGTTATTCCGGGAGCCACCGCGGACCCAGTACTTC.

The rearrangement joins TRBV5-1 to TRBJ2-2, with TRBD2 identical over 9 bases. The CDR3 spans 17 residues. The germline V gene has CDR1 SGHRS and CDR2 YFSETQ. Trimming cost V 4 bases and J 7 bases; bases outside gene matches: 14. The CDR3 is CASSLTGGRASIGELFF. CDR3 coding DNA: TGCGCCAGCAGCCTTACTGGCGGGAGGGCATCAATCGGGGAGCTGTTTTTT.

The CDR3 loop is CAIKKEETQYF. CDR3 DNA sequence: TGTGCCATCAAGAAGGAGGAGACCCAGTACTTC. The rearrangement links TRBV10-3 to TRBJ2-5, with unresolved D. V was cut by 7 bases and J by 5 bases, with 8 bases left in between. CDR1 and CDR2 from the germline V gene are ENHRY and SYGVKD. The CDR3 contains 11 residues.

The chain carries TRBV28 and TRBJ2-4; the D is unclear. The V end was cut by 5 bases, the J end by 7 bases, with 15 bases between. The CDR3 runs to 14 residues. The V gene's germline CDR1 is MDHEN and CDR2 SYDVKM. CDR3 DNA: TGTGCCAGCAGTCCGACCCCAGGCGATAACATTCAGTACTTC. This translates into CASSPTPGDNIQYF.

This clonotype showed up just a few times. The CDR3 loop reads CSARPAGAPNTGELFF. The CDR3 DNA is TGCAGTGCTAGACCAGCAGGGGCTCCGAACACCGGGGAGCTGTTTTTT. The rearrangement links TRBV20-1 to TRBJ2-2; D is perhaps TRBD1 (6 bases). The CDR3 covers 16 residues. The germline CDR1 and CDR2 sequences are DFQATT and SNEGSKA (reference sequence). Trimming took 2 bases from V and 0 from J, leaving 13 bases between them.

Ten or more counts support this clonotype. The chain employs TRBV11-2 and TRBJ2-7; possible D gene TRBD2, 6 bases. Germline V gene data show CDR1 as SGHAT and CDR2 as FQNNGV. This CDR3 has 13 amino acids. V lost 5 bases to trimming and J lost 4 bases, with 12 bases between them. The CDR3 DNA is TGTGCCAGCAGCCCGGGACTCCTTTACGAGCAGTACTTC. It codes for CASSPGLLYEQYF.